The T cell receptor beta chain described here comes from a study of blood T cell repertoires in COVID-19. For the study at large: The United States, Italy and Spain provided the acute and convalescent COVID-19 samples.

This clone was counted a single time. In the original processing: Reference gene primers were amplified, and this amplification served to estimate nucleated cell counts. The method was immunoSEQ multiplex PCR; TCRdb's version includes in-frame clones alone and lacks a portion of them. The V and J calls and clone size were taken over from that table, and D and trimming were inferred from the DNA. In the table there are some 150,000 clones, about 80% of which are singletons. With 4 bases removed from V and 1 base from J, the gap between germline ends came to 7 bases. CDR1 is MGHRA and CDR2 is YSYEKL in the germline V gene. CDR3 size: 13 residues.

The rearrangement uses TRBV4-1 and TRBJ1-2; D is possibly TRBD1 (6 bases). The receptor comes from a man aged 55 to 70 with acute or convalescent COVID-19. Source material: peripheral blood. This CDR3 is CASSPQGNYGYTF. The CDR3 nucleotides are TGCGCCAGCAGCCCACAGGGTAACTATGGCTACACCTTC.